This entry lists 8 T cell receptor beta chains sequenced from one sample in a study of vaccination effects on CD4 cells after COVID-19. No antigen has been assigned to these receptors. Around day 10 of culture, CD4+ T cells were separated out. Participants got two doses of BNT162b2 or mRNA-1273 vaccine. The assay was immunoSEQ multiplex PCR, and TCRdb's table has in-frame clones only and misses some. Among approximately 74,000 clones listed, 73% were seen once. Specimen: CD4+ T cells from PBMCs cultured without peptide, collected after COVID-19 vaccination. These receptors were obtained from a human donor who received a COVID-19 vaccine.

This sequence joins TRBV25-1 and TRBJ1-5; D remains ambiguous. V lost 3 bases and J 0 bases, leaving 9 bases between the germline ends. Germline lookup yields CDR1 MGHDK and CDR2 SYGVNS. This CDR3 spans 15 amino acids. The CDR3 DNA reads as TGTGCCAGCAGTGACCCGACGGATAGCAATCAGCCCCAGCATTTT. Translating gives CASSDPTDSNQPQHF.

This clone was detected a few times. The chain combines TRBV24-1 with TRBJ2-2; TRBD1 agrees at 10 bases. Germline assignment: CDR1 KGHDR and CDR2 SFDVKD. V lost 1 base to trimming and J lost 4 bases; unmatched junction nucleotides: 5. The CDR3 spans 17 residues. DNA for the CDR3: TGTGCCACCAGTGATTTAGTGGGACAGGGGACCACCGGGGAGCTGTTTTTT. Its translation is CATSDLVGQGTTGELFF.

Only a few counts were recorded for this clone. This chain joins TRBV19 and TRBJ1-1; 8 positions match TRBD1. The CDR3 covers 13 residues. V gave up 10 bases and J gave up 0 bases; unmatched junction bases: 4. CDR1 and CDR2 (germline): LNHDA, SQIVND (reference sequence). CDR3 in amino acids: CATSDRVNTEAFF. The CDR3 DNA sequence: TGTGCCACCTCGGACAGGGTGAACACTGAAGCTTTCTTT.

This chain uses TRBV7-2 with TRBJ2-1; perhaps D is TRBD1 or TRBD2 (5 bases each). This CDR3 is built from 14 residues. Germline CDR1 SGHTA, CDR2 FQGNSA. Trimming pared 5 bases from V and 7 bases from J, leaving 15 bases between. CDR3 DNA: TGTGCCAGCAGCGTGAATTGGGGGTTTAATGAGCAGTTCTTC. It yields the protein CASSVNWGFNEQFF.

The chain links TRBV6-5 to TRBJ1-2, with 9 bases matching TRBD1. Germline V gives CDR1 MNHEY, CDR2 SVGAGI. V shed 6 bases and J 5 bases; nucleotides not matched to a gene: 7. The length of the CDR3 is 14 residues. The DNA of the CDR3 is TGTGCCAGCAGGAGGGGACAGGGAGTTTATGGCTACACCTTC. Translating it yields CASRRGQGVYGYTF.

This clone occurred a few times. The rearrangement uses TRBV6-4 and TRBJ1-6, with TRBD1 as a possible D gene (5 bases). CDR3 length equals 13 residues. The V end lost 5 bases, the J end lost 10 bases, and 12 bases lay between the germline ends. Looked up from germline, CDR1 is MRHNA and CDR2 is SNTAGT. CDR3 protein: CASSPGLDSPLHF. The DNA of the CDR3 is TGTGCCAGCAGTCCAGGGCTGGACTCACCCCTCCACTTT.

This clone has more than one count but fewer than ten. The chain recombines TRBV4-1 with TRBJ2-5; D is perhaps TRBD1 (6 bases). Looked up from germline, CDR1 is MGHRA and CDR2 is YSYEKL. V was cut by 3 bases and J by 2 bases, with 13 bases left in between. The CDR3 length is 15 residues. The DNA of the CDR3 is TGCGCCAGCAGCCACCACAGGGTACTTCAAGAGACCCAGTACTTC. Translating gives CASSHHRVLQETQYF.

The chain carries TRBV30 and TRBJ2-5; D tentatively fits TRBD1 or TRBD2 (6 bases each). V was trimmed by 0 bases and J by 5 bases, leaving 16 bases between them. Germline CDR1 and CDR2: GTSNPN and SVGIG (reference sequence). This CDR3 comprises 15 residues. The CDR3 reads CAWSVSPGAVETQYF. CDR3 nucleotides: TGTGCCTGGAGTGTATCTCCGGGGGCGGTCGAGACCCAGTACTTC.